This TCR beta chain was documented in a study of T cells in Graves' hyperthyroidism and ophthalmopathy. Notes on the study in general: With a median lead of approximately six months before onset, the model predicted ophthalmopathy.

This CDR3 is built from 15 residues. With 6 bases clipped from V and 7 bases from J, the junction kept 11 bases outside the gene matches. CDR1 SNHLY and CDR2 FYNNEI come from the germline V gene. RNA transcripts were the template for amplifying TCR beta CDR3 regions. A first-round RT-PCR of the TCR CDR3 used the HTBI primer set. TCRdb ran MiXCR on the multiplex PCR reads and lists one entry per CDR3 protein. The table records roughly 640,000 distinct CDR3 sequences, approximately 15% of them present only once. The study excluded patients with uncontrolled infection, other autoimmune disease, pregnancy or lactation. Worth noting for this clonotype: Its target is unknown.

The V call is TRBV2, the J call TRBJ2-7; TRBD1 matches at 11 bases. This TCR came from a woman aged 40 to 50 with Graves' ophthalmopathy. Source material: blood. The CDR3 loop reads CASSVSGTGGREQYF. The CDR3 bases are TGTGCCAGCAGCGTTTCCGGGACAGGGGGTCGGGAGCAGTACTTC.